This T cell receptor beta chain was captured by sequencing in a study of early T cells in non-severe SARS-CoV-2 infection. Study in general: Bulk RNA isolated from unsorted whole blood underwent sequencing; chains were not paired.

As part of library construction, unique molecular identifiers were attached to individual cDNA molecules. TCRdb recomputed calls from the 5' RACE reads with MiXCR, one row per CDR3 protein. The table has about 68,000 distinct CDR3 sequences, 9.5% to 13% seen once. The J segment lost 6 bases and the V segment lost 2 bases, leaving 6 bases of the junction unmatched. Germline values: CDR1 SGHAT, CDR2 FQNNGV. The length of the CDR3 is 15 residues. Study conclusions and caveats: There was a bias toward anti-spike CD8 responses in VDJdb matching, which missed private and CD4 specificities.

The sample holds many counts of this clonotype. Antigen unknown. This sequence joins TRBV11-2 and TRBJ2-3; TRBD2 matches 9 bases. This TCR was sampled from an adult who was a healthcare worker with PCR-confirmed SARS-CoV-2 infection or an uninfected control (not recorded which). Sequencing used whole blood. The CDR3 DNA is TGTGCCAGCAGCTTAACTAGCGGGCCCGTTGATACGCAGTATTTT. Its protein product is CASSLTSGPVDTQYF.